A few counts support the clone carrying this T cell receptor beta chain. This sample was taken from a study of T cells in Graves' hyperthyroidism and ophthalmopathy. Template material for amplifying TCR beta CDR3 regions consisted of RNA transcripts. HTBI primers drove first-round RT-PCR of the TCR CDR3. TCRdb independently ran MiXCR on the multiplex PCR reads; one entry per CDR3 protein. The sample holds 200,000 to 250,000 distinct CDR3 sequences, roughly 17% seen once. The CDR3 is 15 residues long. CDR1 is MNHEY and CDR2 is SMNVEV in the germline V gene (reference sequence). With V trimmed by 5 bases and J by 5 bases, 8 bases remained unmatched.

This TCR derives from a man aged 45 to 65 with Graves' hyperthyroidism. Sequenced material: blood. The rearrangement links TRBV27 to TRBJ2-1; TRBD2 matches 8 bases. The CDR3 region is CASSPSAGADNEQFF. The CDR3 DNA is TGTGCCAGCAGTCCATCAGCGGGAGCGGACAATGAGCAGTTCTTC.